Listed below are T cell receptor beta chains from one sample, sequenced in a study of blood T cell repertoires in COVID-19. Data came from immunoSEQ multiplex PCR; TCRdb stores just in-frame clones and leaves some out. The sample shows roughly 150,000 clones, around four fifths of them seen only once. Sequencing input: peripheral blood. The receptor source for this set is a woman of 80 years or more with COVID-19, enrolled during active disease. CDR3s include the opening cysteine and the closing phenylalanine or tryptophan. The D gene is left open where the match is weak. Clone size is not always given. Where it is, it says once, few, many or a class for expanded clones.

size	J	V	D	DNA	CDR3
NA	TRBJ1-6	TRBV27	NA	TGTGCCAGCAGTTTCAGTAATTCACCCCTCCACTTT	CASSFSNSPLHF
NA	TRBJ1-5	TRBV15	NA	TGTGCCACCAGCGGCCCCGGCGGGGGGGGTTATCAGCCCCAGCATTTT	CATSGPGGGGYQPQHF
NA	TRBJ2-2	TRBV2	NA	TGTGCCAGCAGTGGTGGCCCAACACCCGGGGAGCTGTTTTTT	CASSGGPTPGELFF
NA	TRBJ1-1	TRBV14	TRBD1	TGTGCCAGCAGCCAGGTACAGGGGGCGACTGAAGCTTTCTTT	CASSQVQGATEAFF
NA	TRBJ2-5	TRBV24-1	TRBD1	TGTGCCACCAGTCTAACGGGACAGCCTCAAGAGACCCAGTACTTC	CATSLTGQPQETQYF
once	TRBJ2-1	TRBV3-1/TRBV3-2	NA	TGTGCCAGCAGCCAAGGAGGGGGGGCGTCCAATGAGCAGTTCTTC	CASSQGGGASNEQFF
few	TRBJ1-3	TRBV11-2	TRBD1	TGTGCCAGCAGCCTAAACCCGGGACAGGCACACACCATATATTTT	CASSLNPGQAHTIYF
NA	TRBJ1-2	TRBV6-6	TRBD1	TGTGCCAGCAGTTACCCCGGGACAGGGGGCGGGTACACCTTC	CASSYPGTGGGYTF
NA	TRBJ1-3	TRBV7-9	TRBD1	TGTGCCAGCAGCGGGGGACTGGGGACAGTAACGACTTTCTCTGGAAACACCATATATTTT	CASSGGLGTVTTFSGNTIYF
NA	TRBJ2-3	TRBV3-1/TRBV3-2	TRBD2	TGTGCCAGCAGCCAAGTAGCGGGGTCTGATACGCAGTATTTT	CASSQVAGSDTQYF
NA	TRBJ2-3	TRBV27	NA	TGTGCCAGCAGTTTGGGGTCTCGGGGAGATACGCAGTATTTT	CASSLGSRGDTQYF
NA	TRBJ1-1	TRBV28	NA	TGTGCCAGCAGCTTAGGGGGGGTTACGAACACTGAAGCTTTCTTT	CASSLGGVTNTEAFF
NA	TRBJ1-2	TRBV6-5	TRBD1	TGTGCCAGCAGTTACTCAGGGACAGGCAACTATGGCTACACCTTC	CASSYSGTGNYGYTF
NA	TRBJ1-6	TRBV5-5	NA	TGTGCCAGCAGCTTGGGGCTCAGTAACTCACCCCTCCACTTT	CASSLGLSNSPLHF
few	TRBJ1-5	TRBV4-2	TRBD1	TGTGCCAGCAGCCAAGAAAGGGGCAGGGGGGCTCAGCCCCAGCATTTT	CASSQERGRGAQPQHF
NA	TRBJ1-1	TRBV5-1	NA	TGCGCCAGCAGCTCTCAGGGTGTGAACACTGAAGCTTTCTTT	CASSSQGVNTEAFF
NA	TRBJ2-7	TRBV6-5	NA	TGTGCCAGCAGCCCGCAGCGATTGGGGCCCCAGTACTTC	CASSPQRLGPQYF
NA	TRBJ2-2	TRBV10-2	TRBD1	TGCGCCAGCAGAAGGTGGACAGGGGGCGCCCCGAACACCGGGGAGCTGTTTTTT	CASRRWTGGAPNTGELFF
NA	TRBJ2-1	TRBV7-3	TRBD1	TGTGCCAGCAGCTCCTCCGGGACAGCCCTCAATGAGCAGTTCTTC	CASSSSGTALNEQFF
NA	TRBJ1-3	TRBV4-1	NA	TGCGCCAGCACCTCTCCCCGGGGAAACACCATATATTTT	CASTSPRGNTIYF
NA	TRBJ2-3	TRBV15	TRBD2	TGTGCCACCAGCAGGGGCGGGGGACTTAGTGCAGATACGCAGTATTTT	CATSRGGGLSADTQYF
NA	TRBJ1-2	TRBV24-1	NA	TGTGCCACACCTGCGGGCAGGGAGGATTCTAACTATGGCTACACCTTC	CATPAGREDSNYGYTF
NA	TRBJ2-5	TRBV5-1	NA	TGCGCCAGCAGTCCAGGAACGGCTATGAAAGAGACCCAGTACTTC	CASSPGTAMKETQYF
NA	TRBJ2-1	TRBV5-1	TRBD2	TGCGCCAGCAGCTGGGGACTAGCGGGAAGCTCCTACAATGAGCAGTTCTTC	CASSWGLAGSSYNEQFF
NA	TRBJ2-3	TRBV11-2	NA	TGTGCCAGCAGCTCCCCCGGGACTGCAGATACGCAGTATTTT	CASSSPGTADTQYF
once	TRBJ1-2	TRBV15	NA	TGTGCCATCAGCAAGGACAGTACTAACTATGGCTACACCTTC	CAISKDSTNYGYTF
NA	TRBJ2-2	TRBV24-1	TRBD1	TGTGCCACCAGTGAGACAGGGGGAAGCGGGGAGCTGTTTTTT	CATSETGGSGELFF
NA	TRBJ1-1	TRBV9	TRBD1	TGTGCCAGCAGCGCAGGGGGGCTCGGCACTGAAGCTTTCTTT	CASSAGGLGTEAFF
few	TRBJ1-3	TRBV7-3	NA	TGTGCCAGCAGCAGGGGCTCTGGAAACACCATATATTTT	CASSRGSGNTIYF
NA	TRBJ1-2	TRBV28	NA	TGTGCCAGCAGCTTGGGCACCTATAACTATGGCTACACCTTC	CASSLGTYNYGYTF
NA	TRBJ1-3	TRBV5-1	TRBD1	TGCGCCAGCACCCAGGGGGACGGAAACACCATATATTTT	CASTQGDGNTIYF
once	TRBJ1-6	TRBV18	NA	TGTGCCAGCTCACCACCGCCTCAGGGAAATAATTCACCCCTCCACTTT	CASSPPPQGNNSPLHF
NA	TRBJ1-2	TRBV11-2	NA	TGTGCCAGCAGCTTAGAAGTTGTGGGCAGTGGCTACACCTTC	CASSLEVVGSGYTF
NA	TRBJ2-5	TRBV5-1	NA	TGCGCCAGCAGCTTGGGCCCAGGAGGGGAGACCCAGTACTTC	CASSLGPGGETQYF
once	TRBJ2-1	TRBV3-1/TRBV3-2	TRBD2	TGTGCCAGCAGCCCGAAGCAGGGACTAGCGGGCTACAATGAGCAGTTCTTC	CASSPKQGLAGYNEQFF
NA	TRBJ2-7	TRBV20-1	TRBD2	TGCAGTGCTAGTACACGGGCTAGCGGTCCCTACGAGCAGTACTTC	CSASTRASGPYEQYF
few	TRBJ2-5	TRBV10-3	TRBD1	TGTGCCATCAGTGAGTCAGGCGACAGGGGGGAGACCCAGTACTTC	CAISESGDRGETQYF
NA	TRBJ1-4	TRBV5-1	TRBD1	TGCGCCAGCAGAACAGGGGGTAGTGATGAAAAACTGTTTTTT	CASRTGGSDEKLFF
once	TRBJ1-2	TRBV5-1	TRBD1	TGCGCCAGCAAGGTTGGACGGGGACAGGATTATGGCTACACCTTC	CASKVGRGQDYGYTF